This TCR beta chain appears in the sequencing data of a study of cytomegalovirus exposure and HLA in healthy donors. General study points: There were 150 to 200 TCR beta chains listed as cytomegalovirus-associated. Three chains tied to CMV proved CMV antigen-specific in vitro. Rarity marked most TCR sequences, yet some public TCRs occurred in many donors.

Of note for this clone: Its antigen remains unknown.

Generated by immunoSEQ multiplex PCR, the TCRdb table keeps only in-frame clones and is missing some. The sample includes 130,000 to 150,000 clones, 89% of them seen just once. V lost 1 base to trimming and J lost 8 bases; unmatched junction nucleotides: 7. CDR3 length: 14 residues. From germline, CDR1 is MDHEN and CDR2 SYDVKM. The clonotype comes from a woman between 18 and 29 years old in good health and CMV-seropositive. Sequencing was carried out using PBMCs. The J gene is TRBJ1-1, the V gene TRBV28, with 7 bases identical to TRBD1. In DNA, the CDR3 is TGTGCCAGCAGTTTATCTCGGACAGGTGGCGAAGCTTTCTTT. It codes for CASSLSRTGGEAFF.